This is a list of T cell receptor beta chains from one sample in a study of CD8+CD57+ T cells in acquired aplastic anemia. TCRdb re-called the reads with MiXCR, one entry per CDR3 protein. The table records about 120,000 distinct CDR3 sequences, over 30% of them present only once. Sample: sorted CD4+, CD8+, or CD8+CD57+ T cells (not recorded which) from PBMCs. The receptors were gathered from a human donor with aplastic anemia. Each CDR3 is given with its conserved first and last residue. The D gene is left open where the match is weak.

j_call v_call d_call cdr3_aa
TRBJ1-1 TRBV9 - CASSVETATEAFF
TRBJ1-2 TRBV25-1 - CASSVGFHGYTF
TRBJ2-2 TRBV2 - CASSEGGELFF
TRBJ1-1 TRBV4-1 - CASSQDWENTEAFF
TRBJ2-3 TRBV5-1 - CASSLAPSYTDTQYF
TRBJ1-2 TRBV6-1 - CASSPGFYGYTF
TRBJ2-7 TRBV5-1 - CASSLVTGPYEQYF
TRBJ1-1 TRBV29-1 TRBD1 CSSDKGQLNTEAFF
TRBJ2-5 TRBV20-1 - CSARDSSGQETQYF
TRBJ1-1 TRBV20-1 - CSVGQGSNTEAFF
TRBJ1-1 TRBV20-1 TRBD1 CSARDLGQGLGAFF
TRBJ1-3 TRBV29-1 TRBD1 CSREQSDRGSGNTIYF
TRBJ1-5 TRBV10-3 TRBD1 CATTGQGESQPQHF
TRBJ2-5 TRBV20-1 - CSARDIGETQYF
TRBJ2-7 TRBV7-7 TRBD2 CASSRTSGGAGEQYF
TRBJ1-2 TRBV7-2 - CASSPVRSYGYTF
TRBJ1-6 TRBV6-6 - CASSYDGGSPLHF